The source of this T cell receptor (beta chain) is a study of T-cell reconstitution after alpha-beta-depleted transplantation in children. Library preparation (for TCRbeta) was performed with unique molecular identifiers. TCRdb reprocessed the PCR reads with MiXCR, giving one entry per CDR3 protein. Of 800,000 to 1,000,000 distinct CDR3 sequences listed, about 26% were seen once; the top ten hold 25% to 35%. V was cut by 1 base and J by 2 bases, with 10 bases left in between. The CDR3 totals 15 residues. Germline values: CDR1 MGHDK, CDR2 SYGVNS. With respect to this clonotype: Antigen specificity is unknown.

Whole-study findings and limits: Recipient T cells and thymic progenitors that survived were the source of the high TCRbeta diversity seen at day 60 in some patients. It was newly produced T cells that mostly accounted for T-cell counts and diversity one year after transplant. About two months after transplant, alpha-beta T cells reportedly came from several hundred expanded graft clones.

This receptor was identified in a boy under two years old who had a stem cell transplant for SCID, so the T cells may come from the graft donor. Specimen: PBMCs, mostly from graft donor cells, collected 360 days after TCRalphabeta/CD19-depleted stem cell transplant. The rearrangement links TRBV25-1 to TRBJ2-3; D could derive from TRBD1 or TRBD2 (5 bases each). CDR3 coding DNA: TGTGCCAGCAGTGAATCTGGGACGACCACAGATACGCAGTATTTT. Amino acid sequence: CASSESGTTTDTQYF.